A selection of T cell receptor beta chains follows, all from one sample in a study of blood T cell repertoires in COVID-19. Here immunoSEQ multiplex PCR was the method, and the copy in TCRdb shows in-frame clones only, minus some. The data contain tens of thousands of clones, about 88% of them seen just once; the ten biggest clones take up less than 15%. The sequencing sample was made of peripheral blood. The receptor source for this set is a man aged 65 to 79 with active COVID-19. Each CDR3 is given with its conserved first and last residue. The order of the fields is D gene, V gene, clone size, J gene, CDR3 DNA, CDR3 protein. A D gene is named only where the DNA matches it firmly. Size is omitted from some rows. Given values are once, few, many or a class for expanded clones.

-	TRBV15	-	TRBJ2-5	TGTGCCACCAGCAGAGATAGGAGGGAGCTGGAGACCCAGTACTTC	CATSRDRRELETQYF
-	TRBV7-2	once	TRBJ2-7	TGTGCCAGCAGCTTGGGTTGGACAGCCTACGAGCAGTACTTC	CASSLGWTAYEQYF
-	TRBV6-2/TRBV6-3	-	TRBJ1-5	TGTGCCAGCAGTTACGACACGCGAACGAATCAGCCCCAGCATTTT	CASSYDTRTNQPQHF
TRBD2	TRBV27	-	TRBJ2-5	TGTGCCAGCAGTTTCCCTCAGACTAGCAACAGAGAGACCCAGTACTTC	CASSFPQTSNRETQYF
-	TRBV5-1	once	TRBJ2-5	TGCGCCAGCAGCTTGGTCCAGCGTAAAGAGACCCAGTACTTC	CASSLVQRKETQYF
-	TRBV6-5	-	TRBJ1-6	TGTGCCAGCAGGGGACAAGGGCATTCACCCCTCCACTTT	CASRGQGHSPLHF
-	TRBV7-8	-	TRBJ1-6	TGTGCCAGCAGCTTAAGGCCGGGCAGGGTGAATTCACCCCTCCACTTT	CASSLRPGRVNSPLHF
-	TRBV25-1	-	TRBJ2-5	TGTGCCAGCATGCGGGGTCGGGCCACAAGGGGCCAAGAGACCCAGTACTTC	CASMRGRATRGQETQYF
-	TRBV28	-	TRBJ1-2	TGTGCCAGCAGTAAACTTGGTGGCTACACCTTC	CASSKLGGYTF
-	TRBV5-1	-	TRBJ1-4	TGCGCCAGCAGCGACCGGGGGGGTGGCGAAAAACTGTTTTTT	CASSDRGGGEKLFF
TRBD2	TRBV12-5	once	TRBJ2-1	TGTGCTAGTGGTCCTAGACTAGCGGGTACCTACAATGAGCAGTTCTTC	CASGPRLAGTYNEQFF
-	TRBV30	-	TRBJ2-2	TGTGCCTGGAGTGTACACGGGAACCCGAACACCGGGGAGCTGTTTTTT	CAWSVHGNPNTGELFF
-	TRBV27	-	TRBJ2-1	TGTGCCAGCAGTTTATCGGGGAGACCCCGCTACAATGAGCAGTTCTTC	CASSLSGRPRYNEQFF
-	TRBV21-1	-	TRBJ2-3	TGTGCCAGCAGCAAAGGACTAGCGGGAGAAAGGCCAAGCACAGATACGCAGTATTTT	CASSKGLAGERPSTDTQYF